This T cell receptor beta chain appears in the sequencing data of a study of PD-1 blockade in classical Hodgkin lymphoma. Assay used: immunoSEQ multiplex PCR; TCRdb lists only in-frame clones, some missing. The repertoire holds around 30,000 clones, with around 80% as singletons. The time point here: cycle 4 day 1 (C4D1), after less than 7 weeks of nivolumab. Relapses following autologous stem cell transplantation were seen in all patients, with brentuximab vedotin exposure varying. Negative selection with magnetic separation was used to purify CD4+ T cells from thawed PBMCs. Responses achieved at best were complete response, partial response or progressive disease. Comment on this clone: Its antigen remains unidentified.

Regarding the study as a whole: In CD4+ cells, TCR diversity went up significantly by C4D1, but in CD8+ cells it did not. Relapsed/refractory patients reportedly had lower baseline diversity than newly diagnosed patients. The diversity seen at baseline in complete responders resembled that of newly diagnosed patients.

The origin of this receptor is a human donor with classical Hodgkin lymphoma. Here the sequenced sample was CD4+ T cells from blood, taken before the fourth cycle of nivolumab.

CDR3 region: CASRDRTGSINEKLFF. The CDR3 DNA follows: TGTGCCAGCAGGGATAGAACAGGATCCATTAATGAAAAACTGTTTTTT. The chain recombines TRBV2 with TRBJ1-4; tentative D call: TRBD1 (5 bases). The V gene's germline CDR1 is SNHLY and CDR2 FYNNEI. This CDR3 contains 16 residues. V gave up 6 bases and J gave up 4 bases, with 18 bases separating them.